These 19 T cell receptor beta chains came from one sample sequenced in a study of control samples from healthy donors and cancer patients. Sequencing was performed with immunoSEQ multiplex PCR; in TCRdb, only in-frame clones are kept and a portion is missing. In the table there are fewer than 95,000 clones, about nine tenths of which are singletons. What was sequenced was blood. The receptors were sampled from a young man in good health.

This clone was observed many times. In DNA, the CDR3 is TGTGCCAGTAGTATAGTACAGGGGTCTGAAGCTTTCTTT. It translates to CASSIVQGSEAFF. This chain connects TRBV19 to TRBJ1-1; 7 nucleotides agree with TRBD1. Losses at the gene ends were 1 base for V and 6 bases for J; bases not matched to a gene: 2. Germline CDR1 LNHDA, CDR2 SQIVND (reference sequence). CDR3 size: 13 residues.

The chain employs TRBV6-1 and TRBJ1-6; 7 nucleotides match TRBD1. J gave up 7 bases and V 3 bases, and 9 bases lay outside the gene matches. Per germline, CDR1 MNHNS and CDR2 SASEGT. The CDR3 sequence is 16 residues long. The CDR3 coding sequence is TGTGCCAGCAGTGAGGAACAGGGGCTGGGGAATTCACCCCTCCACTTT. Its translation is CASSEEQGLGNSPLHF.

The CDR3 is CASSPDRVSRDTEAFF. The CDR3 coding sequence is TGTGCCAGCAGTCCGGACAGGGTTTCGAGGGACACTGAAGCTTTCTTT. The chain joins TRBV27 to TRBJ1-1; TRBD1 matches at 8 bases. With V trimmed by 5 bases and J by 3 bases, 11 bases remained unmatched. Germline V lookup: CDR1 MNHEY, CDR2 SMNVEV (reference sequence). This CDR3 comprises 16 residues.

This clone was picked up a small number of times. The chain joins TRBV3-1 (or the pseudogene TRBV3-2) to TRBJ1-6; no definite D call. The CDR3 extends over 16 amino acids. Germline V lookup: CDR1 LGHDT, CDR2 YNNKEL (reference sequence). V was shortened by 1 base and J by 5 bases, with 12 bases between the two germline ends. The CDR3 coding sequence is TGTGCCAGCAGCCAAGGTTGGGCCACCAATAATTCACCCCTCCACTTT. Translation: CASSQGWATNNSPLHF.

The chain combines TRBV7-9 with TRBJ2-7; D is possibly TRBD1 (5 bases). Germline V CDR1 and CDR2: SEHNR, FQNEAQ (reference sequence). This CDR3 region has 15 residues. The V gene lost 3 bases and the J gene lost 5 bases, with 17 bases spanning the gap. CDR3 coding DNA: TGTGCCAGCAGCTTTGACGACCAGGGTATCCACGAGCAGTACTTC. Translated, it gives CASSFDDQGIHEQYF.

This chain uses TRBV5-1 with TRBJ2-6; TRBD1 matches at 9 bases. The CDR3 sequence is 18 residues long. With 4 bases clipped from V and 4 bases from J, the junction kept 12 bases outside the gene matches. Germline-derived CDR1 and CDR2 are SGHRS and YFSETQ. CDR3 nucleotides: TGCGCCAGCAGCCCACAGGGGGCCCTAGGAAGGGGGGCCAACGTCCTGACTTTC. Translated, it gives CASSPQGALGRGANVLTF.

V gene TRBV3-1 (or the pseudogene TRBV3-2) combines with J gene TRBJ2-2, with D hard to call. CDR1 is LGHDT and CDR2 is YNNKEL in the germline V gene (reference sequence). V was cut by 10 bases and J by 0 bases, with 9 bases left in between. The CDR3 is 13 residues long. CDR3 sequence reads: CATDISNTGELFF. CDR3 coding DNA: TGTGCCACCGACATTTCGAACACCGGGGAGCTGTTTTTT.

The DNA of the CDR3 is TGTGCCAGCAGCTTAGCGTTTTCCCCGGAGACCCAGTACTTC. Protein sequence: CASSLAFSPETQYF. This chain uses TRBV7-2 with TRBJ2-5; D is unclear. Germline lookup yields CDR1 SGHTA and CDR2 FQGNSA. Trimming left V 0 bases short and J 5 bases short, with 10 bases between. The CDR3 is 14 residues long. Supplemented by reference TRBV7-2 and TRBJ2-5, the full variable domain reads GAGVSQSPSNKVTEKGKDVELRCDPISGHTALYWYRQSLGQGLEFLIYFQGNSAPDKSGLPSDRFSAERTGGSVSTLTIQRTQQEDSAVYLCASSLAFSPETQYFGPGTRLLVL.

Only one count was recorded for this clone. V gene TRBV5-1 combines with J gene TRBJ2-3; TRBD2 matches at 7 bases. The CDR3 extends over 14 amino acids. The junction had 4 bases not matched to a gene; V was cut back by 2 bases and J by 4 bases. Per germline, CDR1 SGHRS and CDR2 YFSETQ. In DNA, the CDR3 is TGCGCCAGCAGCTTCAGGGAGGGAGCAGATACGCAGTATTTT. Amino acids: CASSFREGADTQYF.

The chain combines TRBV2 with TRBJ2-3; 10 bases match TRBD1. The CDR3 covers 15 residues. The germline gives CDR1 SNHLY, CDR2 FYNNEI. Trimming removed 7 bases from V and 3 bases from J; junction bases left unmatched: 7. In DNA form, the CDR3 reads TGTGCCAGCAATGGACAGGGGGGAGGGACAGATACGCAGTATTTT. Amino acids: CASNGQGGGTDTQYF.

The rearrangement uses TRBV10-2 and TRBJ2-1; TRBD2 aligns across 10 bases. The CDR3 sequence is 15 residues long. The V gene end was trimmed by 6 bases and the J gene end by 2 bases; junction bases not matched to a gene: 4. The V gene's germline CDR1 is WSHSY and CDR2 SAAADI. The CDR3 loop reads CASSSGTSAYNEQFF. Here the CDR3 DNA reads TGCGCCAGCAGCTCCGGGACTAGCGCCTACAATGAGCAGTTCTTC.

This clone was counted once. The chain joins TRBV2 to TRBJ2-1; 10 bases line up with TRBD2. Losses at the gene ends were 7 bases for V and 8 bases for J; bases not matched to a gene: 11. The CDR3 runs to 15 residues. Germline assignment: CDR1 SNHLY and CDR2 FYNNEI. The CDR3, as DNA: TGTGCCAGCAATCGGGCCAGCGGGGGGGCCTATGAGCAGTTCTTC. The encoded protein is CASNRASGGAYEQFF.

The gene calls are TRBV7-8 and TRBJ1-1; 9 bases agree with TRBD1. Per the germline V gene, CDR1 is SGHVS and CDR2 is FQNEAQ. With 0 bases clipped from V and 3 bases from J, the junction kept 8 bases outside the gene matches. The CDR3 covers 17 residues. Written as DNA, the CDR3 is TGTGCCAGCAGCTTAGCTCCGGGACAGGGATGGGACACTGAAGCTTTCTTT. This codes for CASSLAPGQGWDTEAFF.

Comments on this clone: Other DNA sequences in the sample encode the same CDR3. The gene calls are TRBV5-1 and TRBJ1-1, with D unclear. Germline CDR1 and CDR2: SGHRS and YFSETQ. The CDR3 contains 13 residues. Between the trimmed V and J ends, which lost 1 base and 1 base, there was a span of 5 bases. The CDR3 loop reads CASSLLGNTEAFF. DNA for the CDR3: TGCGCCAGCAGCTTGTTGGGGAACACTGAAGCTTTCTTT.

The V call is TRBV18, the J call TRBJ2-1, with 13 nucleotides matching TRBD2. This CDR3 has 17 amino acids. Germline CDR1 is KGHSH and CDR2 is LQKENI. Trimming took 1 base from V and 7 from J; bases not matched to a gene: 7. In DNA, the CDR3 is TGTGCCAGCTCACCACGGACTAGCGGGGGTATTGGAAATGAGCAGTTCTTC. It translates to CASSPRTSGGIGNEQFF. Full variable domain (rest looked up from reference TRBV18 and TRBJ2-1): NAGVMQNPRHLVRRRGQEARLRCSPMKGHSHVYWYRQLPEEGLKFMVYLQKENIIDESGMPKERFSAEFPKEGPSILRIQQVVRGDSAAYFCASSPRTSGGIGNEQFFGPGTRLTVL.

This chain joins TRBV29-1 and TRBJ1-1; D might be TRBD1 (5 bases). The germline V gene encodes CDR1 SQVTM and CDR2 ANQGSEA. Trimming took 2 bases from V and 5 from J, leaving 12 bases between them. The CDR3 is 13 residues long. This CDR3 reads CSVETGKRTEAFF. In DNA form, the CDR3 reads TGCAGCGTTGAAACAGGAAAGAGGACTGAAGCTTTCTTT.

The chain links TRBV11-2 to TRBJ2-7, with D possibly called TRBD1 or TRBD2 (5 bases each). V was shortened by 5 bases and J by 2 bases, with 16 bases between the two germline ends. This CDR3 has 15 residues. The V gene's germline CDR1 is SGHAT and CDR2 FQNNGV. Written as DNA, the CDR3 is TGTGCCAGCAGCGCCGAGGGGAATAGCGCCTACGAGCAGTACTTC. Amino acid sequence: CASSAEGNSAYEQYF. The full variable domain, completed using reference TRBV11-2 and TRBJ2-7, is EAGVAQSPRYKIIEKRQSVAFWCNPISGHATLYWYQQILGQGPKLLIQFQNNGVVDDSQLPKDRFSAERLKGVDSTLKIQPAKLEDSAVYLCASSAEGNSAYEQYFGPGTRLTVT.

The chain is built from TRBV21-1 and TRBJ1-2; the table names TRBD1, a call not compared with the DNA. TRBV21-1 is a known pseudogene. The CDR3 totals 13 residues. CDR3 sequence: CASSSRTGCGYTF. As DNA, the CDR3 is TGTGCCAGCAGCTCGCGGACAGGGTGTGGCTACACCTTC.

This clone was seen just once. V and J are TRBV5-1 and TRBJ1-3, with no clear D. The germline gives CDR1 SGHRS, CDR2 YFSETQ. The CDR3 is 13 residues long. Deletions cut 4 bases from V and 4 bases from J, with 9 bases between. CDR3 sequence: CASSSLRGNTIYF. The CDR3 DNA is TGCGCCAGCAGCAGCCTGAGAGGAAACACCATATATTTT.